This is a list of T cell receptor beta chains from one sample in a study of CD8 T cells in ankylosing spondylitis. TCRdb reanalysed the 5' RACE reads using MiXCR and keeps one entry per CDR3 protein. Among around 540,000 distinct CDR3 sequences listed, 10% to 15% were seen once. Sequencing was performed on blood, either unsorted or a sorted T cell fraction (not recorded which). All receptors derive from a male donor with ankylosing spondylitis. Both conserved end residues are part of each CDR3.

TRBV25-1,TRBJ1-1,CASMGGAWREAFF
TRBV29-1,TRBJ1-1,CSVEGVAVNTEAFF
TRBV12-3/TRBV12-4,TRBJ2-2,CASSLRRGELFF
TRBV7-2,TRBJ1-1,CASSLAQGDTEAFF
TRBV5-1,TRBJ2-7,CASSFGLAGNTEQYF
TRBV7-2,TRBJ2-7,CASSSFRGQYEQYF
TRBV7-9,TRBJ2-4,CASSFDSPLAKNIQYF
TRBV5-1,TRBJ2-1,CASQGRVQGGNEQFF
TRBV9,TRBJ2-7,CASSTRDLSYEQYF
TRBV20-1,TRBJ2-3,CSARGGSSGTDTQYF